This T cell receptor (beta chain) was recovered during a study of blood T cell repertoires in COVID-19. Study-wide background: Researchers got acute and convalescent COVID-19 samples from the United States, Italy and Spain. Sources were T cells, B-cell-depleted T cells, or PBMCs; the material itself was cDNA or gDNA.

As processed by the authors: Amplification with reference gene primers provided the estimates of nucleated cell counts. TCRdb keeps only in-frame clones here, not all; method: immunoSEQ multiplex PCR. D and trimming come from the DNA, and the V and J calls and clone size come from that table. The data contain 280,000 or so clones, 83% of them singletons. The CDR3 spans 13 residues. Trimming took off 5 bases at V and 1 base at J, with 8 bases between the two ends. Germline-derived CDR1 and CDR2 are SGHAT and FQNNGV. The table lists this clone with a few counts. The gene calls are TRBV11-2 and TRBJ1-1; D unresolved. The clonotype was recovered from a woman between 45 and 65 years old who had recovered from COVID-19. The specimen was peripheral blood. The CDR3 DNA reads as TGTGCCAGCAGCCCCACAGCGAACACTGAAGCTTTCTTT. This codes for CASSPTANTEAFF.